This T cell receptor beta chain is from a study of blood T cell repertoires in COVID-19. Notes on this clone: The junction departs from germline at one end; a sequencing error may be responsible.

CDR3 length: 11 residues. The germline V gene has CDR1 MGHRA and CDR2 YSYEKL. Original processing notes: For nucleated cells, counts were estimated from reference gene primer amplification. Generated by immunoSEQ multiplex PCR, the TCRdb table keeps only in-frame clones and is missing some. Clone size and V and J calls were adopted from that table, with D and trimming inferred from the DNA. Of 56,000 or so clones in the sample, around 92% were seen once. What was sequenced was peripheral blood. The chain links TRBV4-1 to TRBJ1-2; D not certain. The TCR originated in a man aged 45-60 years with active COVID-19. The DNA for the CDR3 is TGCGCCAGCAGCCAAGATTATGCAGGATTGTTC. It yields the protein CASSQDYAGLF.